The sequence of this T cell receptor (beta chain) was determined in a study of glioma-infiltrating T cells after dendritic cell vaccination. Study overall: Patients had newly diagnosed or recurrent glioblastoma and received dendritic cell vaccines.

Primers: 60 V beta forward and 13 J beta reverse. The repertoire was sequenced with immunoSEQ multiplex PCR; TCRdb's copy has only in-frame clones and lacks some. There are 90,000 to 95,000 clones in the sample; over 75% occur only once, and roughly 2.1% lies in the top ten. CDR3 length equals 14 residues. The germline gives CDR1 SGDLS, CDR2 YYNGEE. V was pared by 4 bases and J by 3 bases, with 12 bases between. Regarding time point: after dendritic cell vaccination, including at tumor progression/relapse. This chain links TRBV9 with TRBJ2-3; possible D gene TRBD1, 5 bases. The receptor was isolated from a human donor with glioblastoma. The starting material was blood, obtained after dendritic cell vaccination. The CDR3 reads CASSKGAGTDTQYF. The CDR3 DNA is TGTGCCAGCAGCAAAGGGGCTGGGACAGATACGCAGTATTTT.